The clone carrying this T cell receptor (beta chain) has ten or more counts. Alpha and beta constant-region primers primed reverse transcription of 400 to 500 ng RNA. Separate chain-specific third strand synthesis with multiplexing indices produced the alpha and beta libraries. Each CDR3 protein gets one entry after TCRdb re-called the 5' RACE reads with MiXCR. The sample holds 14,000 or so distinct CDR3 sequences, 9% to 15% seen once. The data stem from a study of HIV-infected patients and healthy controls. Follow-up blood was drawn about 14 weeks, roughly three months, after antiretroviral therapy began. The repertoire came from unfractionated whole blood and reflected all unsorted peripheral T cells. Between the trimmed V and J ends, which lost 4 bases and 4 bases, there was a span of 15 bases. Germline CDR1 and CDR2: MNHEY and SVGEGT. The CDR3 length is 15 residues.

The sequence came from an adult with HIV infection. The donor label of this sample is uncertain. The source material was blood, sampled during antiretroviral therapy. J is TRBJ2-3 and V is TRBV6-2 or TRBV6-3; TRBD2 might be the D (5 bases). The CDR3 DNA sequence: TGTGCCAGCAGTTCCCGGGGTCGGGGTGCAGATACGCAGTATTTT. Its translation is CASSSRGRGADTQYF.